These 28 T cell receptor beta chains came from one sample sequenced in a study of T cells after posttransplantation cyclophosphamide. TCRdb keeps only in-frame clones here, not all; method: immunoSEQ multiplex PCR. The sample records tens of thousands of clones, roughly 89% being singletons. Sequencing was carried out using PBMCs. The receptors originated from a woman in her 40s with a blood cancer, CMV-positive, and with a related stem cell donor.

CDR3 sequence reads: CASSLVGLTAGEQYF. The DNA of the CDR3 is TGTGCCAGCAGTTTAGTGGGACTGACCGCGGGGGAGCAGTACTTC. The genes are TRBV27 and TRBJ2-7, with TRBD2 as a possible D gene (6 bases). There are 15 residues in the CDR3. Trimming left V 2 bases short and J 7 bases short, with 18 bases between. Germline lookup yields CDR1 MNHEY and CDR2 SMNVEV (reference sequence).

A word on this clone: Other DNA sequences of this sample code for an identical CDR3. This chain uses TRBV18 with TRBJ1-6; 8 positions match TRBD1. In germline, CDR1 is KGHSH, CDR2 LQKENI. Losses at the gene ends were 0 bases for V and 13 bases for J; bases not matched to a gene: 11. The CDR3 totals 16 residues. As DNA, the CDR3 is TGTGCCAGCTCACCACCGGCAGGGGGCTTGGCTTCCCCCCTCCACTTT. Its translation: CASSPPAGGLASPLHF.

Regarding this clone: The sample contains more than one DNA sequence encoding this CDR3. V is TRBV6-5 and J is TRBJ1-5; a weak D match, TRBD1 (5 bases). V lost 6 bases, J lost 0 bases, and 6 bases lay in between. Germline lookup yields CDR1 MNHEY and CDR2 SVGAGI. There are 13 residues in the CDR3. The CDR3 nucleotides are TGTGCCAGCAGCAGGGATAGCAATCAGCCCCAGCATTTT. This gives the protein CASSRDSNQPQHF.

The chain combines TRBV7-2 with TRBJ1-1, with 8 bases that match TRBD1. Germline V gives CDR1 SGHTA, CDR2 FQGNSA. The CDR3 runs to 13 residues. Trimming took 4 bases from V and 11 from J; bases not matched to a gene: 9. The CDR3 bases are TGTGCCAGCAGCTCCGGACAGGGTGGGTGGGCTTTCTTT. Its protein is CASSSGQGGWAFF.

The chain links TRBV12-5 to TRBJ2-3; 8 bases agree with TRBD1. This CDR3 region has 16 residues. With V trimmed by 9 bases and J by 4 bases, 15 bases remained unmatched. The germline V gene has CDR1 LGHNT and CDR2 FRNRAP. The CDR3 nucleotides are TGTGCTAGCGTTAAGAGGGACAGGAGTCGACCAGATACGCAGTATTTT. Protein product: CASVKRDRSRPDTQYF. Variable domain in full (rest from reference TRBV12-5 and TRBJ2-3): DARVTQTPRHKVTEMGQEVTMRCQPILGHNTVFWYRQTMMQGLELLAYFRNRAPLDDSGMPKDRFSAEMPDATLATLKIQPSEPRDSAVYFCASVKRDRSRPDTQYFGPGTRLTVL.

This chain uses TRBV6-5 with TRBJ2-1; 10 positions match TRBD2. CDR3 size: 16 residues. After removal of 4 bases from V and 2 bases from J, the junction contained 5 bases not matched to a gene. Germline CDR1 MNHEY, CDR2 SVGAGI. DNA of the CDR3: TGTGCCAGCAGTTCCCTAGCGGGGGTGACCTACAATGAGCAGTTCTTC. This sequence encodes CASSSLAGVTYNEQFF.

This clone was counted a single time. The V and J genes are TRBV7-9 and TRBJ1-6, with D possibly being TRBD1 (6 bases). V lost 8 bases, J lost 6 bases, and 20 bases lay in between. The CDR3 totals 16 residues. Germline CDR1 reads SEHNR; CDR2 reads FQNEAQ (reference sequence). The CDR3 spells CASLDPGGSGNSPLHF. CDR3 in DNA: TGTGCCAGCTTGGACCCGGGGGGCAGTGGTAATTCACCCCTCCACTTT. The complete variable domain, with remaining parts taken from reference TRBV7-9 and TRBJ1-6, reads DTGVSQNPRHKITKRGQNVTFRCDPISEHNRLYWYRQTLGQGPEFLTYFQNEAQLEKSRLLSDRFSAERPKGSFSTLEIQRTEQGDSAMYLCASLDPGGSGNSPLHFGNGTRLTVT.

The CDR3 DNA reads as TGTGCCAGCTCCCCGACAGGGGTCGAGCAGTACTTC. Its translation is CASSPTGVEQYF. The chain carries TRBV18 and TRBJ2-7; 8 nucleotides line up with TRBD1. CDR3 length equals 12 residues. With V trimmed by 6 bases and J by 6 bases, 4 bases remained unmatched. Germline CDR1 reads KGHSH; CDR2 reads LQKENI.

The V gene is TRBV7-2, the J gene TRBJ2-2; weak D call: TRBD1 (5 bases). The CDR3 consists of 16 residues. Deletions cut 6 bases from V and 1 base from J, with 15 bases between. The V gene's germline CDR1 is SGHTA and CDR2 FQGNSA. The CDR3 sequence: CASSWGKGLNTGELFF. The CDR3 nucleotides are TGTGCCAGCAGTTGGGGTAAGGGGCTGAACACCGGGGAGCTGTTTTTT.

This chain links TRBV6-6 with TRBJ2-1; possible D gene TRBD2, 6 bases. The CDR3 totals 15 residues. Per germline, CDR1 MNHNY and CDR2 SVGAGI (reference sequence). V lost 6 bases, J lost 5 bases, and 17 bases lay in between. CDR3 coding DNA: TGTGCCAGCAGGTCCTATCGGGGGTCACACAATGAGCAGTTCTTC. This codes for CASRSYRGSHNEQFF.

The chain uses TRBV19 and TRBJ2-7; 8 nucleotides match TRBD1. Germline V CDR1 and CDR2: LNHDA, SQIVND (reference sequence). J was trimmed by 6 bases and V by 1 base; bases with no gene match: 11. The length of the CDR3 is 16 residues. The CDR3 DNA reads TGTGCCAGTAGTATAGCTCCGGACAGGGAAGGCGCCGAGCAGTACTTC. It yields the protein CASSIAPDREGAEQYF.

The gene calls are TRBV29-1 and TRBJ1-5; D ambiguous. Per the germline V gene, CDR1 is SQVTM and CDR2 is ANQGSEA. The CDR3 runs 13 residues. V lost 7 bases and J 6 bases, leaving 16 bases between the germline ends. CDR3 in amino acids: CSAAGGLSQPQHF. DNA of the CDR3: TGCAGCGCCGCAGGAGGATTGAGTCAGCCCCAGCATTTT.

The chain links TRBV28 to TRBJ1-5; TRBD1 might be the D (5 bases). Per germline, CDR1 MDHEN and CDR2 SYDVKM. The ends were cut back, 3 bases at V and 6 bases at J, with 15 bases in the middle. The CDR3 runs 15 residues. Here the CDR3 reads CASSFFRVSVQPQHF. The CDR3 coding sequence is TGTGCCAGCAGTTTTTTCAGGGTAAGCGTTCAGCCCCAGCATTTT.

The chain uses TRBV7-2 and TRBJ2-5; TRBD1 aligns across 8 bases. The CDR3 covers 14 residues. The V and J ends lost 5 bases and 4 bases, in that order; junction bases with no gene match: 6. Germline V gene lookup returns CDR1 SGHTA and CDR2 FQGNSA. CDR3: CASSPDRVAETQYF. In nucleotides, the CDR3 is TGTGCCAGCAGCCCGGACAGGGTCGCAGAGACCCAGTACTTC.

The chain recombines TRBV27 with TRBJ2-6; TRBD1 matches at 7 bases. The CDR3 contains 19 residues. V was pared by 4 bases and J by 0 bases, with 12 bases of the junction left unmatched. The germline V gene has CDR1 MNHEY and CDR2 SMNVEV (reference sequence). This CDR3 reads CASSWVPGQILSGANVLTF. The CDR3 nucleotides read TGTGCCAGCAGTTGGGTTCCGGGACAGATACTCTCTGGGGCCAACGTCCTGACTTTC.

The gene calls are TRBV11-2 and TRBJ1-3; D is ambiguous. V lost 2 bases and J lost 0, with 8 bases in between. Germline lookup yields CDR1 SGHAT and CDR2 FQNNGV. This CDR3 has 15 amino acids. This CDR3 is CASSLSVVSGNTIYF. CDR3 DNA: TGTGCCAGCAGCTTAAGCGTAGTCTCTGGAAACACCATATATTTT.

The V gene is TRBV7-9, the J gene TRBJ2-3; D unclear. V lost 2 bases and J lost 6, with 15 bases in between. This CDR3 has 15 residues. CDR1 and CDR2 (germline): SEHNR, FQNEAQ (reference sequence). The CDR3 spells CASSLRPLTWDTQYF. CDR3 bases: TGTGCCAGCAGCTTAAGGCCTCTGACATGGGATACGCAGTATTTT.

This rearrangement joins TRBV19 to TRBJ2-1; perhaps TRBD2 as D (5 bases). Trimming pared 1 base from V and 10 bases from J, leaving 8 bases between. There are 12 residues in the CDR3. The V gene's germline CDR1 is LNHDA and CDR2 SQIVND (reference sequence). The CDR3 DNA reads TGTGCCAGTAGTATAGCCGGGATGGAGCAGTTCTTC. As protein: CASSIAGMEQFF.

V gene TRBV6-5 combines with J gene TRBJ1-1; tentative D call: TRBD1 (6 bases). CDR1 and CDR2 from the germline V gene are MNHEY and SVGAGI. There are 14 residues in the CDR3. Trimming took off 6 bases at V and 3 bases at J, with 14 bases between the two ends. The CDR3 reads CASRMSGEDTEAFF. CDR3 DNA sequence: TGTGCCAGCAGGATGTCAGGGGAAGACACTGAAGCTTTCTTT.

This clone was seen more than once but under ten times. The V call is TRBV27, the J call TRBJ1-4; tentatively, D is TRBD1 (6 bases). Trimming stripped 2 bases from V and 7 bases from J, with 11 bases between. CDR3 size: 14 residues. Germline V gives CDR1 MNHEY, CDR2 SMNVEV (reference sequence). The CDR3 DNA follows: TGTGCCAGCAGTTTAGGGGGCGTTCGTGAAAAACTGTTTTTT. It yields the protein CASSLGGVREKLFF.

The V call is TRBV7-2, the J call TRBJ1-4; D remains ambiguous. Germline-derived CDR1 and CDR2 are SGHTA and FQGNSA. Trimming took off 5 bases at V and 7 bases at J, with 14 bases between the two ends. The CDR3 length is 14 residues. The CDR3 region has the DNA TGTGCCAGCAGCCGACTTGGAACCTCTGAAAAACTGTTTTTT. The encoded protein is CASSRLGTSEKLFF. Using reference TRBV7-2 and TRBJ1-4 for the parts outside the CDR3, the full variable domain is GAGVSQSPSNKVTEKGKDVELRCDPISGHTALYWYRQSLGQGLEFLIYFQGNSAPDKSGLPSDRFSAERTGGSVSTLTIQRTQQEDSAVYLCASSRLGTSEKLFFGSGTQLSVL.

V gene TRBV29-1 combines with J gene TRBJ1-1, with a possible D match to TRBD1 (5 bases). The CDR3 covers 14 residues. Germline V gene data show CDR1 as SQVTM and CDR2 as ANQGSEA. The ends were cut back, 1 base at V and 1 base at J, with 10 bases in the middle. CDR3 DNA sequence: TGCAGCGTTGAAGGGGGGGAGACGAACACTGAAGCTTTCTTT. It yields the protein CSVEGGETNTEAFF.

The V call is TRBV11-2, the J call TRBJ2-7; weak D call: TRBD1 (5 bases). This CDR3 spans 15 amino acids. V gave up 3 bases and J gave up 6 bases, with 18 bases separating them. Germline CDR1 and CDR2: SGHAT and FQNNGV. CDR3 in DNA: TGTGCCAGCAGCTTTTCCCTTACAGGTGTCGGCGAGCAGTACTTC. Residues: CASSFSLTGVGEQYF.

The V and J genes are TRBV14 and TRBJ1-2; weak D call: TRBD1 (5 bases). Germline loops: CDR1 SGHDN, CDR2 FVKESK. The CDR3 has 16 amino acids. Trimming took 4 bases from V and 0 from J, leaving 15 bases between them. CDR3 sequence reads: CASSLRRGLANYGYTF. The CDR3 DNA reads TGTGCCAGCAGCCTCAGGAGGGGCTTAGCTAACTATGGCTACACCTTC.

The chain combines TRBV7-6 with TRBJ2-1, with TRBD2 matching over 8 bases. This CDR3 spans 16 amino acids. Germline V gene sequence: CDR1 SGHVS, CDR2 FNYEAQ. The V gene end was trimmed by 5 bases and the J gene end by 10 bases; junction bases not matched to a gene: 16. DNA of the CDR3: TGTGCCAGCAGCCCTCGACTAAGCGGGGGCCCAGGGGAGCAGTTCTTC. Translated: CASSPRLSGGPGEQFF.

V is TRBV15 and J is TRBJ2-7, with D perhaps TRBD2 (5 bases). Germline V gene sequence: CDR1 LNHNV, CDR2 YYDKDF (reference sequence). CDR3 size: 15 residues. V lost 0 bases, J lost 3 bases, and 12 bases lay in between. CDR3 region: CATSRERADLYEQYF. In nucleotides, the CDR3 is TGTGCCACCAGCAGAGAGAGGGCAGACCTCTACGAGCAGTACTTC.

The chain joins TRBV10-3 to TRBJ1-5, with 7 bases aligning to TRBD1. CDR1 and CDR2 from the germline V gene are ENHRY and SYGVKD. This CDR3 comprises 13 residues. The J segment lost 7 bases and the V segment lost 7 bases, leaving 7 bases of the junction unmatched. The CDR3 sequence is CAINQGGGQPQHF. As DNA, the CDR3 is TGTGCCATCAACCAGGGGGGTGGCCAGCCCCAGCATTTT.

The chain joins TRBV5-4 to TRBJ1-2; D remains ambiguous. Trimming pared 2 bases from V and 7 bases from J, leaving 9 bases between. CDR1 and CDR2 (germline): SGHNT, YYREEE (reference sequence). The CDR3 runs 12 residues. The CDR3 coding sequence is TGTGCCAGCAGCTTTAAGGGAGCTGGCTACACCTTC. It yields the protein CASSFKGAGYTF.